A single sample gave rise to the 10 T cell receptor beta chains below, sequenced in a study of T cell responses to AZD1222 COVID-19 vaccine. The method was immunoSEQ multiplex PCR; TCRdb's version includes in-frame clones alone and lacks a portion of them. The data hold more than 110,000 clones, with 85% to 95% observed a single time. The sequencing used peripheral blood, collected on day 0 of AZD1222 vaccination. Source of these receptors: an adult in good health.

V gene TRBV6-5 combines with J gene TRBJ1-6; no clear D. CDR1 is MNHEY and CDR2 is SVGAGI in the germline V gene. The CDR3 has 15 residues. V lost 8 bases and J 1 base, leaving 12 bases between the germline ends. The CDR3 loop reads CASWAARSYNSPLHF. In DNA, the CDR3 is TGTGCCAGCTGGGCGGCGCGGTCCTATAATTCACCCCTCCACTTT.

This chain joins TRBV7-6 and TRBJ2-1, with 8 bases fitting TRBD2. The V and J ends lost 2 bases and 6 bases, in that order; junction bases with no gene match: 9. CDR1 and CDR2 (germline): SGHVS, FNYEAQ. CDR3 length: 16 residues. The DNA for the CDR3 is TGTGCCAGCAGCTTAACAGCGACTAGCGCGGGCAATGAGCAGTTCTTC. Translating it yields CASSLTATSAGNEQFF. Together with reference TRBV7-6 and TRBJ2-1, the CDR3 gives the full variable domain: GAGVSQSPRYKVTKRGQDVALRCDPISGHVSLYWYRQALGQGPEFLTYFNYEAQQDKSGLPNDRFSAERPEGSISTLTIQRTEQRDSAMYRCASSLTATSAGNEQFFGPGTRLTVL.

V and J are TRBV6-6 and TRBJ1-4; TRBD1 might be the D (6 bases). The CDR3 contains 13 residues. V shed 10 bases and J shed 5 bases, with 14 bases lying between them. Germline-derived CDR1 and CDR2 are MNHNY and SVGAGI (reference sequence). The DNA of the CDR3 is TGTGCCACCCGGGGGGGGCAGAATGAAAAACTGTTTTTT. Translated, it gives CATRGGQNEKLFF.

The rearrangement joins TRBV15 to TRBJ1-1; D is unresolved. This CDR3 spans 15 amino acids. V shed 1 base and J shed 4 bases, with 13 bases lying between them. Germline CDR1 reads LNHNV; CDR2 reads YYDKDF (reference sequence). CDR3 sequence reads: CATSRAGSASTEAFF. CDR3 sequence (DNA): TGTGCCACCAGCAGAGCCGGGTCAGCAAGCACTGAAGCTTTCTTT.

The rearrangement links TRBV6-5 to TRBJ2-7; 11 positions agree with TRBD1. V lost 7 bases and J lost 3; bases outside the gene matches: 8. The CDR3 covers 15 residues. Germline V lookup: CDR1 MNHEY, CDR2 SVGAGI. The CDR3 reads CASTSGTGGFYEQYF. The CDR3, as DNA: TGTGCCAGCACCTCGGGGACAGGGGGATTCTACGAGCAGTACTTC.

This clone was observed once. V gene TRBV30 combines with J gene TRBJ2-3; tentative D call: TRBD2 (6 bases). V was cut by 2 bases and J by 4 bases, with 10 bases left in between. The CDR3 is 13 residues long. Germline assignment: CDR1 GTSNPN and CDR2 SVGIG (reference sequence). The CDR3 nucleotides are TGTGCCTGGAGTCCGGGAGCTTCAGATACGCAGTATTTT. This translates into CAWSPGASDTQYF.

V gene TRBV9 combines with J gene TRBJ1-2, with TRBD1 as a possible D gene (6 bases). In germline, CDR1 is SGDLS, CDR2 YYNGEE. The length of the CDR3 is 17 residues. V lost 3 bases, J lost 4 bases, and 22 bases lay in between. The CDR3 DNA sequence: TGTGCCAGCAGCGCCCAACCGGGGGCAGAACTTGTCTATGGCTACACCTTC. Translation: CASSAQPGAELVYGYTF.

V and J are TRBV7-2 and TRBJ1-5; D is unresolved. Trimming took off 2 bases at V and 6 bases at J, with 8 bases between the two ends. Germline lookup yields CDR1 SGHTA and CDR2 FQGNSA. The CDR3 has 13 residues. The CDR3 is CASSLLAAQPQHF. The CDR3, as DNA: TGTGCCAGCAGCTTACTAGCCGCTCAGCCCCAGCATTTT.

The J gene is TRBJ2-3, the V gene TRBV30; D is uncertain. This CDR3 has 13 residues. CDR1 is GTSNPN, CDR2 SVGIG, per germline (reference sequence). V gave up 3 bases and J gave up 0 bases, with 7 bases separating them. CDR3 nucleotides: TGTGCCTGGAGCTTGCGGAGCACAGATACGCAGTATTTT. Amino acid sequence: CAWSLRSTDTQYF.

This sequence joins TRBV19 and TRBJ1-1; D gene ambiguous. The germline V gene encodes CDR1 LNHDA and CDR2 SQIVND (reference sequence). Trimming stripped 3 bases from V and 11 bases from J, with 16 bases between. There are 13 residues in the CDR3. The CDR3 is CASSMPRTNTAFF. As DNA, the CDR3 is TGTGCCAGTAGTATGCCCCGAACAAACACGGCTTTCTTT.